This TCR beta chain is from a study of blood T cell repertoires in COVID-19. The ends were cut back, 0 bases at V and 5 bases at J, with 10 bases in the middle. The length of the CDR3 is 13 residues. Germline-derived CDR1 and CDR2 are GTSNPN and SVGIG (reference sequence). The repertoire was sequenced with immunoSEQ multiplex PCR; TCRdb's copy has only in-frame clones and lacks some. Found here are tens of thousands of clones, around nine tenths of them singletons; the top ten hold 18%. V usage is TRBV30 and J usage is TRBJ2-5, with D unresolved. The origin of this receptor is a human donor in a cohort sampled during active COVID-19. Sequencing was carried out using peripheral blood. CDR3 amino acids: CAWSVIGLETQYF. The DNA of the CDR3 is TGTGCCTGGAGTGTAATCGGGTTGGAGACCCAGTACTTC.